This TCR beta chain is drawn from a study of blood T cell repertoires in COVID-19. Study information: Whether acute or convalescent, the COVID-19 samples came from the United States, Italy and Spain.

Assignments of participants to cohorts depended upon their own reported clinical history. Between the trimmed V and J ends, which lost 7 bases and 7 bases, there was a span of 19 bases. Per the germline V gene, CDR1 is ENHRY and CDR2 is SYGVKD. This CDR3 is 15 amino acids long. Per the study methods: Amplifying reference gene primers gave estimates of nucleated cell counts. The method was immunoSEQ multiplex PCR; TCRdb's version includes in-frame clones alone and lacks a portion of them. That table is the source of V, J and clone size, and D and trimming were worked out from the DNA. The data contain 110,000 to 150,000 clones, over 65% of them singletons.

Sequenced input: PBMCs or T cells enriched from blood (not recorded which). The J gene is TRBJ2-2, the V gene TRBV10-3, with D possibly matching TRBD1 (6 bases). The clonotype originates from a woman between 50 and 59 years old who had recovered from COVID-19. CDR3 residues: CAIKPGHQPDGELFF. For the CDR3, the DNA is TGTGCCATCAAACCGGGACACCAACCCGACGGGGAGCTGTTTTTT.